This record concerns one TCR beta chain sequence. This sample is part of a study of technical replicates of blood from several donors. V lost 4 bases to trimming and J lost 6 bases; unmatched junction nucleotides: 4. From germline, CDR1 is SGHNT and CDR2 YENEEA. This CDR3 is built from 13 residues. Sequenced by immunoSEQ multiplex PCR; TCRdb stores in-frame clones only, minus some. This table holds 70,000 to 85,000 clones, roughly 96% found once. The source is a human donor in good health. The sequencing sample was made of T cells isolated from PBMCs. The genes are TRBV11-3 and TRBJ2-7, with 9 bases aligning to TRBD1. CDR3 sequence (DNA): TGTGCCAGCAGCTCGGGACAGGGTAGCGAGCAGTACTTC. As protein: CASSSGQGSEQYF.